The next 6 T cell receptor beta chains were all read from a single sample in a study of regulatory T cells in long-lasting Graves disease. Construction of the TCR beta libraries employed iRepertoire HTBI primers in conjunction with Arm-PCR of CDR3 regions. From the multiplex PCR reads, TCRdb called clonotypes with MiXCR, one entry per CDR3 protein. The sample records roughly 320,000 distinct CDR3 sequences, roughly 17% being singletons. Time point defined: newly diagnosed GD, antithyroid drugs for less than 3 months. Isolated PBMC RNA provided the starting material for the TCR library. These same records also appear under a second study, on T cells in Graves' hyperthyroidism and ophthalmopathy.

Material: peripheral blood mononuclear cells (PBMCs), obtained at new diagnosis, from a patient treated with antithyroid drugs. The receptor source for this set is a man between 40 and 49 years old with Graves disease.

This clonotype was seen repeatedly, ten times or more. V gene TRBV9 combines with J gene TRBJ1-2, with 7 bases that match TRBD1. Germline lookup yields CDR1 SGDLS and CDR2 YYNGEE. V was pared by 3 bases and J by 7 bases, with 9 bases of the junction left unmatched. The CDR3 runs 14 residues. The CDR3 DNA reads as TGTGCCAGCAGCGGAACGAGGGGGCGCGGTGGCTACACCTTC. Protein sequence: CASSGTRGRGGYTF.

The table lists this clonotype with many counts. The rearrangement links TRBV27 to TRBJ1-6; D gene unclear. Trimming left V 0 bases short and J 8 bases short, with 5 bases between. The CDR3 extends over 13 amino acids. Per germline, CDR1 MNHEY and CDR2 SMNVEV (reference sequence). The CDR3 loop reads CASSLSSYSPLHF. CDR3 in DNA: TGTGCCAGCAGTTTATCTTCTTATTCACCCCTCCACTTT.

The chain combines TRBV5-5 with TRBJ1-1; D is uncertain. Germline values: CDR1 SGHKS, CDR2 YYEKEE (reference sequence). The CDR3 sequence is 16 residues long. Trimming removed 4 bases at V and 1 base at J, with 17 bases between. The CDR3 DNA is TGTGCCAGCAGCGGGGTGTCCTCCCTCGAGAACACTGAAGCTTTCTTT. Amino acid sequence: CASSGVSSLENTEAFF.

The rearrangement links TRBV20-1 to TRBJ1-1; D not certain. CDR3 length: 13 amino acids. Per the germline V gene, CDR1 is DFQATT and CDR2 is SNEGSKA (reference sequence). Trimming removed 0 bases from V and 6 bases from J, with 11 bases in between. The CDR3 loop reads CSARDRGMAEAFF. CDR3 bases: TGCAGTGCTAGAGATCGGGGAATGGCTGAAGCTTTCTTT.

This clonotype was recorded many times. The chain carries TRBV5-6 and TRBJ1-1; a weak D match, TRBD1 (5 bases). CDR3 length: 16 amino acids. V was shortened by 0 bases and J by 4 bases, with 16 bases between the two germline ends. CDR1 is SGHDT, CDR2 YYEEEE, per germline. The CDR3 loop reads CASSLAMARAGTEAFF. In DNA, the CDR3 is TGTGCCAGCAGCTTGGCTATGGCCAGGGCGGGCACTGAAGCTTTCTTT.

In this sample, this clonotype is medium-sized. This chain connects TRBV27 to TRBJ2-7, with 8 bases fitting TRBD1. V gave up 2 bases and J gave up 2 bases; unmatched junction bases: 14. This CDR3 spans 18 amino acids. The V gene's germline CDR1 is MNHEY and CDR2 SMNVEV (reference sequence). The CDR3 bases are TGTGCCAGCAGTTTAAGCGCTTTGGGACAGGCCTACCCCTACGAGCAGTACTTC. It specifies CASSLSALGQAYPYEQYF.